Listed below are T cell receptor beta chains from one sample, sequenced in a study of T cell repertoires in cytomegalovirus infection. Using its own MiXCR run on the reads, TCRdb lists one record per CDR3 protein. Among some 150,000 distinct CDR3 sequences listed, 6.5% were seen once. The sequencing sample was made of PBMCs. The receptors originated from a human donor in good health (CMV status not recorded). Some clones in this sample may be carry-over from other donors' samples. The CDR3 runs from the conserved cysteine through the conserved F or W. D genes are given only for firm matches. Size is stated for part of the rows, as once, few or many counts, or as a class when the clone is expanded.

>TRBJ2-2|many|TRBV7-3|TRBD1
CASSLNQGAAGELFF
TGTGCCAGCAGCTTAAACCAGGGGGCGGCCGGGGAGCTGTTTTTT
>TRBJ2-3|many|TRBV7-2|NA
CASRSGGTDTQYF
TGTGCCAGCAGGTCAGGGGGGACAGATACGCAGTATTTT
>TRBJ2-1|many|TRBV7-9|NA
CASSGMDEQFF
TGTGCCAGCAGCGGCATGGATGAGCAGTTCTTC
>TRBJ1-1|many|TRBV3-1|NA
CASSHGTWENTEAFF
TGTGCCAGCAGTCACGGGACATGGGAGAACACTGAAGCTTTCTTT
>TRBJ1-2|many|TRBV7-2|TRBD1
CASSPAGGNWNYGYTF
TGTGCCAGCAGTCCGGCAGGGGGGAACTGGAACTATGGCTACACCTTC
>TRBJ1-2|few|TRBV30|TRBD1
CAGTGGGYGYTF
TGTGCCGGGACAGGGGGCGGATATGGCTACACCTTC
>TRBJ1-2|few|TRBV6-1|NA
CASTINSNYGYTF
TGTGCCAGCACCATAAACAGTAACTATGGCTACACCTTC
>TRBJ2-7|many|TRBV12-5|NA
CASGLGEVEQYF
TGTGCTAGTGGTTTAGGGGAGGTTGAGCAGTACTTC
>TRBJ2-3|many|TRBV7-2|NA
CASSLDGGSTDTQYF
TGTGCCAGCAGCTTAGACGGCGGGAGCACAGATACGCAGTATTTT
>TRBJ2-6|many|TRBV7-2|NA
CASSLVGPGLVGANVLTF
TGTGCCAGCAGCTTAGTCGGTCCAGGGCTCGTAGGGGCCAACGTCCTGACTTTC
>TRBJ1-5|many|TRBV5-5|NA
CASSLEVGLQPQHF
TGTGCCAGCAGCTTGGAAGTGGGATTGCAGCCCCAGCATTTT
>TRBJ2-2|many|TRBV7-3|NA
CASSLRAGHNTGELFF
TGTGCCAGCAGCTTACGGGCAGGCCATAACACCGGGGAGCTGTTTTTT
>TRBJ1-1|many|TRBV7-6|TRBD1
CASSLETGGYTEAFF
TGTGCCAGCAGCTTAGAGACAGGGGGCTACACTGAAGCTTTCTTT
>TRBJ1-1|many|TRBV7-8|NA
CASSLERQVEAFF
TGTGCCAGCAGCTTAGAGCGACAGGTTGAAGCTTTCTTT
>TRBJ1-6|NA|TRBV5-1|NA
CASSDLTGASLHF
TGCGCCAGCAGCGATCTTACGGGGGCGTCCCTCCACTTT
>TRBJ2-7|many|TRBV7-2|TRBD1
CASSTGQGDSEQYF
TGTGCCAGCAGTACGGGACAGGGGGACTCCGAGCAGTACTTC